Sequencing of this T cell receptor (beta chain) was carried out in a study of T cells in Graves' hyperthyroidism and ophthalmopathy. Study-wide context: Peripheral blood was drawn at first diagnosis, prior to all treatment.

TCR beta CDR3 sequences were amplified from RNA transcripts. An initial round of RT-PCR targeting the TCR CDR3 relied on the HTBI primer set. One entry per CDR3 protein, called by TCRdb with MiXCR from the multiplex PCR reads. The table includes around 620,000 distinct CDR3 sequences, about a sixth detected once. The CDR3 is 17 amino acids. With V trimmed by 8 bases and J by 7 bases, 18 bases remained unmatched. There are many counts of this clonotype. The V call is TRBV12-3 or TRBV12-4, the J call TRBJ2-1; TRBD1 matches at 9 bases. Sequences were obtained from blood. The source of this sequence is a woman younger than 45 with Graves' hyperthyroidism. The CDR3 DNA sequence: TGTGCCAGCTCCCGCGACAGGGGGTCGGCATTACAGAATGAGCAGTTCTTC. Translation gives CASSRDRGSALQNEQFF.